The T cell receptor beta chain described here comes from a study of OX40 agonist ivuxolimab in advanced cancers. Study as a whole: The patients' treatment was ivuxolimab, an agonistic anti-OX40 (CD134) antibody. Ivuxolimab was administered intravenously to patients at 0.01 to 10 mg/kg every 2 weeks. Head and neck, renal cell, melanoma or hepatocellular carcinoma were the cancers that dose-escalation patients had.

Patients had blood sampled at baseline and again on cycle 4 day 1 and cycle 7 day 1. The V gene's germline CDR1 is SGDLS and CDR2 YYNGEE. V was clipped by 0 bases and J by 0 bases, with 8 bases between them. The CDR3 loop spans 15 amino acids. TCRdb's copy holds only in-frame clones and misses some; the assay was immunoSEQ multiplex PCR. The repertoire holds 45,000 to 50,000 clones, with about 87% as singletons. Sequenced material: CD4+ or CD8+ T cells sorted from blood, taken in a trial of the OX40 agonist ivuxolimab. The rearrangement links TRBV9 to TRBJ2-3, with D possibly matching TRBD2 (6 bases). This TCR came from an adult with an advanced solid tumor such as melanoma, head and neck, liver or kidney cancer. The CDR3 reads CASSVGGVSTDTQYF. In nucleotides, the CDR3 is TGTGCCAGCAGCGTAGGGGGGGTCAGCACAGATACGCAGTATTTT.